This TCR delta chain was sequenced in a study of γδ T cells in repeated Plasmodium falciparum infection. The wider study: Donors were malaria-exposed Malian children or age- and gender-matched Australian children. Timepoints: baseline, immediately before selected infections, and 21 days after every infection.

In the case of this clone: This probably arose from a read error, given a far larger clone one base away. The same CDR3 is also encoded by other DNA sequences in this sample.

Trimming cost V 9 bases and J 2 bases; bases outside gene matches: 12. The CDR3 contains 16 residues. Germline CDR1 and CDR2: TSDPSYG and QGSYDQQN (reference sequence). Vgamma9/Vdelta2+ and Vdelta2-negative gammadelta T cells were flow-sorted from PBMC for bulk sequencing. TRG and TRD sequences were obtained from every sorted gammadelta sample. TCRdb re-called clones from the multiplex PCR reads using CATT. The repertoire holds some 51,000 delta-chain clones, with around 2% as singletons. This receptor was identified in a pool of human donors (malaria-infected and uninfected, not separated). V gene TRAV14/DV4 combines with J gene TRDJ1, with TRDD3 matching 10 bases. Since TCRdb gives no J gene, matching the DNA to germline was used here to assign it. Sequenced: gamma-delta T cells from blood. CDR3 coding DNA: TGTGCAATACGCCGTACTGGGGGATTCGAAACCGATAAACTCATCTTT. Translation gives CAIRRTGGFETDKLIF.